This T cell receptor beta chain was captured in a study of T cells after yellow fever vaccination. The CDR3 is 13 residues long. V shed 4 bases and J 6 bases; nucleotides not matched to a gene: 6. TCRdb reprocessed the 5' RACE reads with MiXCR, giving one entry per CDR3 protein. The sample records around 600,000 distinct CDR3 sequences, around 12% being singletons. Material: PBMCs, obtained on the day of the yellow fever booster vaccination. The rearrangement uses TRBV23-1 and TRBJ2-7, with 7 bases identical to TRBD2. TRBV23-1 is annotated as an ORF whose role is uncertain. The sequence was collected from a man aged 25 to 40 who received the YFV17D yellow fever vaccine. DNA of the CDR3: TGCGCCAGCAGTCCCGGACTAGTGCGCGAGCAGTACTTC. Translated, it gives CASSPGLVREQYF.